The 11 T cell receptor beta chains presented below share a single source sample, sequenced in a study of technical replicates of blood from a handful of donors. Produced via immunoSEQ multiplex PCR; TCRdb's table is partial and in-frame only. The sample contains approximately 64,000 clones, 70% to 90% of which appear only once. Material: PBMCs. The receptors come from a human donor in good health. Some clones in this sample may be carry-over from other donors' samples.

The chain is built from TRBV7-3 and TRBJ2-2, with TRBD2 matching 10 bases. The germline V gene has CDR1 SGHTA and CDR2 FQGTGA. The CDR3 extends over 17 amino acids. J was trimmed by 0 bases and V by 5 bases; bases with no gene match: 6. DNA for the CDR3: TGTGCCAGCAGCACGACTAGCGGGTTCGCGAACACCGGGGAGCTGTTTTTT. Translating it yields CASSTTSGFANTGELFF.

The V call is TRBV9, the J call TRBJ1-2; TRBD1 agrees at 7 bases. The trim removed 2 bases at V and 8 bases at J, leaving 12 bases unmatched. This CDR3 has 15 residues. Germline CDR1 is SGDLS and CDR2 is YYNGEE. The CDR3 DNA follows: TGTGCCAGCAGCGTTACCACAGGGGCGTCTTGGGGCTACACCTTC. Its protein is CASSVTTGASWGYTF.

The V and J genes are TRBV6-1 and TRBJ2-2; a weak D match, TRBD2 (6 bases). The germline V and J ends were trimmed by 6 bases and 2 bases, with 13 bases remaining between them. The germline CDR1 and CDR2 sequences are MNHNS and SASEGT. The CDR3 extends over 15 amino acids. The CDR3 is CASRATSLNTGELFF. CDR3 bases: TGTGCCAGCAGGGCAACTAGCCTTAACACCGGGGAGCTGTTTTTT.

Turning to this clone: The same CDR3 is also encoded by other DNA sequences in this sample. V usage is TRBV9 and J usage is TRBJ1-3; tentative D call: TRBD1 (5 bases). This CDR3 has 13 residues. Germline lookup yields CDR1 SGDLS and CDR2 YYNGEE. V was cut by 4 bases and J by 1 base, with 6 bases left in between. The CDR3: CASSSGSGNTIYF. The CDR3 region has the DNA TGTGCCAGCAGCTCAGGGTCTGGAAACACCATATATTTT.

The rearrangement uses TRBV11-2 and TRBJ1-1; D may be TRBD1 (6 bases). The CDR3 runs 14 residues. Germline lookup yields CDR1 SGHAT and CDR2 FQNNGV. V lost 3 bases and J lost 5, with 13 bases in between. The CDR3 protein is CASSFQQGRTEAFF. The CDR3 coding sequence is TGTGCCAGCAGCTTTCAACAGGGAAGGACTGAAGCTTTCTTT.

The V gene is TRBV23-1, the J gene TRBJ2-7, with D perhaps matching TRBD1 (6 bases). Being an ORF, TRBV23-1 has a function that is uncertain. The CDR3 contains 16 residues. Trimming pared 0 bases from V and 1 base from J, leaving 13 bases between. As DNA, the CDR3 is TGCGCCAGCAGTCAATCGAGTGGGCAGGGGTCCTACGAGCAGTACTTC. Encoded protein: CASSQSSGQGSYEQYF.

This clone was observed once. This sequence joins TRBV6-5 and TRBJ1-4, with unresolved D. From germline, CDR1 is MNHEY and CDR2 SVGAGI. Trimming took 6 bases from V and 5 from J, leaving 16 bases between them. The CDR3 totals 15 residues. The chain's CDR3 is CASSLGYRENEKLFF. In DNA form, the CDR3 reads TGTGCCAGCAGCCTCGGATACAGAGAGAATGAAAAACTGTTTTTT.

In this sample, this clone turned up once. The CDR3 is CSFSWGDTEAFF. The CDR3 nucleotides are TGCAGCTTTTCTTGGGGGGACACTGAAGCTTTCTTT. The genes are TRBV29-1 and TRBJ1-1; D is possibly TRBD1 (5 bases). Germline assignment: CDR1 SQVTM and CDR2 ANQGSEA. The CDR3 runs 12 residues. V was pared by 8 bases and J by 3 bases, with 13 bases between.

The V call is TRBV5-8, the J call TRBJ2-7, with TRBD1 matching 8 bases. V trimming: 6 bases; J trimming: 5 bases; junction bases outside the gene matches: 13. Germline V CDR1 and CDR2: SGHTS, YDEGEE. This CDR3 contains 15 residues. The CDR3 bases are TGTGCCAGCACCCTCTATACAGGGGGTCTGGACGAGCAGTACTTC. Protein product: CASTLYTGGLDEQYF.

CDR3 in amino acids: CASSQDFSYEQYF. DNA for the CDR3: TGCGCCAGCAGCCAAGACTTCTCCTACGAGCAGTACTTC. This chain links TRBV4-3 with TRBJ2-7; D remains unclear. Trimming took 0 bases from V and 0 from J, leaving 3 bases between them. CDR1 and CDR2 from the germline V gene are LGHNA and YSLEER. This CDR3 has 13 amino acids.

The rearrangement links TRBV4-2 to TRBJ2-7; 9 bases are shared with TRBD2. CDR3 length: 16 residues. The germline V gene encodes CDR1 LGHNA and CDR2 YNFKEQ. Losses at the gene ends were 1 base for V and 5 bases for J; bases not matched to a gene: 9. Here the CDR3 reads CASSQGDAGGPHEQYF. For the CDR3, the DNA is TGTGCCAGCAGCCAAGGTGATGCGGGAGGGCCTCACGAGCAGTACTTC.